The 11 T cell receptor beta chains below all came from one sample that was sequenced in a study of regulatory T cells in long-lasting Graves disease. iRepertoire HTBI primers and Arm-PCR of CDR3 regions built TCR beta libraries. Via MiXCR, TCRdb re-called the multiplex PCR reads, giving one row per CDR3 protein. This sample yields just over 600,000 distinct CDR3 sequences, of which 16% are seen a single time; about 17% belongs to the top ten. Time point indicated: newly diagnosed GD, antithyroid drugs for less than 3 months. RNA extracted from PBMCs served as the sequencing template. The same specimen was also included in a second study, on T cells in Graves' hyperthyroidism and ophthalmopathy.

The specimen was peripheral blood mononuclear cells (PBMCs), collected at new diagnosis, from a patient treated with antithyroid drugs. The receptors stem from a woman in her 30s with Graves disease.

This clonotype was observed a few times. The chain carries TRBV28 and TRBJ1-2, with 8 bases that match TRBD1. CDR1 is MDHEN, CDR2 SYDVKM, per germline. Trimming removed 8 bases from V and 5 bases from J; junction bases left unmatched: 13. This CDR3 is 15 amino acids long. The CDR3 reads CASRTGTSSSYGYTF. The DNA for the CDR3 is TGTGCCAGCCGGACAGGGACCTCCTCTTCTTATGGCTACACCTTC.

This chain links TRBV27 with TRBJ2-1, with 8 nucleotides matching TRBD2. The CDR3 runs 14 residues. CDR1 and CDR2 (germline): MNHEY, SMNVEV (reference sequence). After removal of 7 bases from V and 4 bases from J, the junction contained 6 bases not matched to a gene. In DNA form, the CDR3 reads TGTGCCAGCACCACGGGGGGGCTGTACAATGAGCAGTTCTTC. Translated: CASTTGGLYNEQFF.

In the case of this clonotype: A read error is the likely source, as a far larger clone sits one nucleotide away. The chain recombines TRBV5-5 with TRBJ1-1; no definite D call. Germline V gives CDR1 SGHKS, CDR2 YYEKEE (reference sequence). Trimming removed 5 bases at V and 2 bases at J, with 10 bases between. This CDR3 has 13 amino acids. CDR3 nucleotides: TGTGCCAGCAGTTCGGGCATTAACACTGAAGCTTTCTTT. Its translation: CASSSGINTEAFF. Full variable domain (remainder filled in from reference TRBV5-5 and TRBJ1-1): DAGVTQSPTHLIKTRGQQVTLRCSPISGHKSVSWYQQVLGQGPQFIFQYYEKEERGRGNFPDRFSARQFPNYSSELNVNALLLGDSALYLCASSSGINTEAFFGQGTRLTVV.

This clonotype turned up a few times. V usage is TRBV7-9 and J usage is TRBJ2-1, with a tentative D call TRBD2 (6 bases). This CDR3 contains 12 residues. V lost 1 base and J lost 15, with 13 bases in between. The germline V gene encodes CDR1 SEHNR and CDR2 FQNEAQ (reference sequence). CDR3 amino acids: CASSLGQGGLFF. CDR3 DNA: TGTGCCAGCAGCTTAGGGCAGGGAGGACTGTTCTTC.

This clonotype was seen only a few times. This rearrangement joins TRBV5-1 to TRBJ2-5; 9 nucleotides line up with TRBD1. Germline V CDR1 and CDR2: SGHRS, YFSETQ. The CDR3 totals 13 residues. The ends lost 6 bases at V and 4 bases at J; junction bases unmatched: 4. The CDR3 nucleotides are TGCGCCAGCAAGGGACAGGGAGGAGAGACCCAGTACTTC. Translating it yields CASKGQGGETQYF.

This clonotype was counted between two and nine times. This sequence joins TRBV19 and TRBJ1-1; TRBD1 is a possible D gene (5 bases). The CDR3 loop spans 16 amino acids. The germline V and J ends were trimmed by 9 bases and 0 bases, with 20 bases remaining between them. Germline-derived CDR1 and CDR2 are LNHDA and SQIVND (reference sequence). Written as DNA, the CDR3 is TGTGCCAGCGGGACTGCCACCTTTCGGATGAACACTGAAGCTTTCTTT. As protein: CASGTATFRMNTEAFF. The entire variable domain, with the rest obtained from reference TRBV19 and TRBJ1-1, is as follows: DGGITQSPKYLFRKEGQNVTLSCEQNLNHDAMYWYRQDPGQGLRLIYYSQIVNDFQKGDIAEGYSVSREKKESFPLTVTSAQKNPTAFYLCASGTATFRMNTEAFFGQGTRLTVV.

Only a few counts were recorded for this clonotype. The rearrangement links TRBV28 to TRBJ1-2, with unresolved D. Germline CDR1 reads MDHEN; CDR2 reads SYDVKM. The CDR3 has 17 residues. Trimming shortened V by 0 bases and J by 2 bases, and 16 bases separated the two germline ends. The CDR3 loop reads CASSLWTGSVDNYGYTF. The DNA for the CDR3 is TGTGCCAGCAGTTTATGGACGGGTTCCGTGGACAACTATGGCTACACCTTC.

The CDR3 sequence: CASSPTIGGDEQYF. Written as DNA, the CDR3 is TGTGCCAGCAGTCCAACGATAGGGGGCGACGAGCAGTACTTC. The chain is built from TRBV25-1 and TRBJ2-7; 7 bases are a match to TRBD1. From germline, CDR1 is MGHDK and CDR2 SYGVNS. Unmatched junction bases numbered 9, after V lost 5 bases and J lost 5 bases. The CDR3 is made up of 14 amino acids.

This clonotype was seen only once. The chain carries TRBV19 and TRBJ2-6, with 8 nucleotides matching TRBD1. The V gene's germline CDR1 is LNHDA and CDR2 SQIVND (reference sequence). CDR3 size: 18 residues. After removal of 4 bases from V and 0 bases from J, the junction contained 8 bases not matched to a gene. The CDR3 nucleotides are TGTGCCAGTAGTAATCTGGACAGGGACAGCTCTGGGGCCAACGTCCTGACTTTC. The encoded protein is CASSNLDRDSSGANVLTF.

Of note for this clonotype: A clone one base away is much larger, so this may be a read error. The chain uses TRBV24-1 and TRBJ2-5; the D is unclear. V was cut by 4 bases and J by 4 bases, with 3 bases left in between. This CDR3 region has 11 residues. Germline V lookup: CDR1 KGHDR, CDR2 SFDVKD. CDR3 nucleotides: TGTGCCACCAGTGAATTAGAGACCCAGTACTTC. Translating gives CATSELETQYF.

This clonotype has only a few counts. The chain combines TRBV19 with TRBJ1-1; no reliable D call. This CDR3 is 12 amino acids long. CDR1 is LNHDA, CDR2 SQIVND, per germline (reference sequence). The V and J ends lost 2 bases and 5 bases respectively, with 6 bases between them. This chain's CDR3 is CASSISRTEAFF. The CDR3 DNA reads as TGTGCCAGTAGTATATCCAGGACTGAAGCTTTCTTT.